The T cell receptor (beta chain) described here comes from a study of blood T cell repertoires in COVID-19. The protocol was immunoSEQ multiplex PCR, while the TCRdb copy is restricted to in-frame clones and leaves out a portion. The table has over 200,000 clones, around nine tenths seen once. Participant-given clinical history determined each cohort assignment. This CDR3 has 15 amino acids. CDR1 is MNHNS and CDR2 is SASEGT in the germline V gene. Germline trimming cut 1 base from V and 4 bases from J; bases unmatched to any gene: 3. The chain employs TRBV6-1 and TRBJ2-1, with TRBD2 matching 8 bases. The clonotype was recovered from a woman aged 25 to 45 who had been exposed to COVID-19. Sequencing was done on a sample of PBMCs or T cells enriched from blood (not recorded which). The CDR3: CASSEGSGRYNEQFF. CDR3 sequence (DNA): TGTGCCAGCAGTGAAGGGAGCGGGAGATACAATGAGCAGTTCTTC.